This entry concerns a single T cell receptor (beta chain). This clonotype was found many times. Its antigen is still unknown. Base qualities are not recorded, but no much larger clone differs from it by a single base. Explained via the paper, the time point label denotes: newly diagnosed GD, antithyroid drugs for less than 3 months. For both TCR sequencing and RNA sequencing, RNA was extracted from PBMCs using TRIzol. Graves' disease was diagnosed according to American Thyroid Association guidelines. The patients came from an endocrinology department in Xi'an, China. Each patient gave 7 to 9.5 milliliters of peripheral blood, collected in an EDTA anticoagulant tube. Ficoll Paque Plus density gradient separation was used to isolate PBMCs, and no further T cell sorting was done. An Agilent 2100 Bioanalyzer and agarose gel were used to assess RNA quality, and a NanoDrop 2000 was used to measure RNA concentration.

Libraries were constructed by multiplex PCR. TCRdb names Illumina HiSeq 4000 as the instrument used. iRepertoire HTBI primers and Arm-PCR amplification of CDR3 regions were used to construct TCR beta libraries. PCR products were gel purified before sequencing. The paper's processing steps were these. A total of roughly 67 TRBV and some 13 TRBJ segments were identified across samples and were used for gene usage analysis of CDR3 amino acid clonotypes. COPE and FqMerger were used to merge filtered high-quality paired reads into contigs. BLAST was used to align contigs to IMGT TRBV, TRBD and TRBJ reference genes, with CDR3 defined following IMGT. Clonotypes above 0.1% frequency were classified as highly expanded clones. Shannon entropy was used to measure repertoire diversity, and the Gini coefficient was used to measure V-J evenness. A clonotype was considered public if more than one individual shared it. TCRdb redid the processing of the public reads, applying fastp at Q25 and MiXCR, and retained in-frame beta chains. Merged by CDR3 protein, the rows form single entries marked with the most common genes and DNA. The V and J calls come from TCRdb's annotation, not from the publication. The sample records 450,000 to 600,000 distinct CDR3 sequences, 15% to 20% of which are singletons. Clones ranked in the top ten supply more than 9% of the sample.

The data were obtained in a study of regulatory T cells in long-lasting Graves disease (dated by TCRdb to about 2021). A note on the overall study: In the newly diagnosed Graves' disease group, patients had been taking antithyroid drugs for less than 3 months. Peripheral blood TCR sequencing and RNA sequencing compared persistent Graves' disease patients with newly diagnosed Graves' disease patients. The study was registered as a clinical trial and conducted in China. A total of some 35 samples underwent TCR sequencing: about 13 from persistent and around 20 from newly diagnosed Graves' disease patients. Summary of the overall study and its limitations: Sequencing and analysis were limited to the TCR beta chain. Lower TCR Shannon entropy and fewer highly expanded clones were observed in persistent Graves' disease patients than in newly diagnosed patients, which suggested clonal expansion. The authors acknowledged the small sample size as a limitation that may reduce accuracy. Peripheral blood alone was examined, since thyroid tissue, which constituted the primary lesion, could not be accessed. A larger number of public clonotypes was shared among persistent patients (2,741) than among newly diagnosed patients (around 970). Persistent disease showed preferential use of TRBV28, TRBJ1-2 and TRBJ2-5, whereas newly diagnosed disease favored TRBV20-1 and TRBJ2-1.

V and J are truncated by 2 bases and 6 bases respectively, leaving an intervening sequence of 14 bases. The CDR1 and CDR2 encoded by the germline V gene are MNHNS and SASEGT. Counted from cysteine to phenylalanine, this CDR3 has 15 amino acids. The CDR3 DNA has 45 bases and is translated from base 1. The data also belong to a second study, concerning T cells in Graves' hyperthyroidism and ophthalmopathy. As the second study states: Graves' hyperthyroidism was defined as stable when no progression to ophthalmopathy occurred over 18 months of follow-up. Hyperthyroidism patients were newly diagnosed, with disease duration under 2 months, and aged 18 to 65 years. Any patient with an uncontrolled infection, another autoimmune disease, pregnancy or lactation was excluded. Diagnoses were established on the basis of clinical symptoms, serum thyroxine and TRAb, thyroid ultrasound, and orbital computed tomography. A first-round RT-PCR of the TCR CDR3 used the HTBI primer set with the Qiagen OneStep RT-PCR kit. Most expanded thyroid clonotypes (frequency above 0.001) were also detected in blood, a finding suggesting that blood repertoires may reflect thyroid immune responses. A model built on a 13 V-J signature distinguished ophthalmopathy from stable hyperthyroidism, reaching roughly 88% sensitivity and around 82% specificity in cross-validation and 80%/75% in testing. In validation, progression to ophthalmopathy was predicted by the model with 55% to 71% sensitivity and 72.22% specificity, a median of 6.5 months before onset. To identify distinguishing TCR V-J signatures, a discovery cohort of 100 patients was used, comprising 43 with Graves' ophthalmopathy and approximately 58 with stable Graves' hyperthyroidism. Whether ophthalmopathy could be predicted prospectively was tested in an independent validation cohort made up of roughly 19 hyperthyroidism patients plus 17 patients who later progressed to ophthalmopathy. The 100 or so discovery patients were randomly split 7:3 into training and test sets. The study also compared thyroid tissue and blood T-cell repertoires from about six Graves' hyperthyroidism patients. Following sampling, methimazole starting at 30 mg daily was given to hyperthyroidism patients, and high-dose intravenous methylprednisolone was given to ophthalmopathy patients. Libraries were constructed in a second round of multiplex PCR, after which size selection and purification were carried out. Paired-end sequencing of the libraries was performed with 100 bp reads on an Illumina HiSeq2000. SOAPnuke was used to process the raw data, throwing out any read that contained adapters or uncalled bases, had a mean Phred below 15, or lacked an exact constant-primer or identifier match. High-quality paired reads were merged with COPE v1.2.5, and unique nucleotide sequences were defined as clonotypes. MiTCR v1.1 was used to align clonotypes to the IMGT TRBV, TRBD and TRBJ reference segments. Analysis was restricted to V-J combinations with a frequency above 0.0001, which covered roughly 99% of repertoires. The TCS score was defined as F50 (clonal expansion) divided by E x V (chaos), with BLOSUM62-based TCRdist calculated between CDR3 peptides within each V-J. Welch's t-statistics and random forest reduced fewer than 550 V-J features to roughly 13, which were used in a naive Bayes classifier (R e1071). No statistical method was used to fix the sample size in advance, and group allocation was not hidden from the investigators. The paper describes TCR Vbeta CDR3 sequencing of 140 or so peripheral blood samples, made up of roughly 45 ophthalmopathy patients, approximately 76 hyperthyroidism patients and approximately 17 progressor patients.

The source material was peripheral blood mononuclear cells (PBMCs), sampled at new diagnosis, from a patient treated with antithyroid drugs. The sequence joins TRBV6-1 to TRBJ2-1, and perhaps TRBD1 as D gene, on 5 matching bases. This clonotype was sampled from a man aged 35 to 55 with Graves disease. Donor details come from another sample of the same person, matched by shared clones. The sequenced DNA: TGTGCCAGCAGTGAATTCAGGGCGGATGGCAATGAGCAGTTCTTC. The resulting protein is CASSEFRADGNEQFF.